This T cell receptor (beta chain) was sequenced in a study of cytomegalovirus exposure and HLA in healthy donors. Study background: Some 85 million unique TCRs from HLA-typed donors were held in an early data release.

The sample holds one count of this clone. Amplification used 60 Vbeta primers and 13 Jbeta primers. TCRdb's table, derived via immunoSEQ multiplex PCR, lists solely in-frame clones and lacks some. The table records tens of thousands of clones, 75% to 90% of them present only once. The CDR3 covers 14 residues. V lost 4 bases and J lost 4, with 12 bases in between. CDR1 is SGHRS, CDR2 YFSETQ, per germline. The J gene is TRBJ2-1, the V gene TRBV5-1; the D gene is possibly TRBD2 (5 bases). Sequences were obtained from PBMCs. This receptor was obtained from a woman in her twenties or thirties in good health and CMV-seropositive. In nucleotides, the CDR3 is TGCGCCAGCAGCGAAGCGGATTTTTACAATGAGCAGTTCTTC. It is translated as CASSEADFYNEQFF. The entire variable domain, with the rest obtained from reference TRBV5-1 and TRBJ2-1, is as follows: KAGVTQTPRYLIKTRGQQVTLSCSPISGHRSVSWYQQTPGQGLQFLFEYFSETQRNKGNFPGRFSGRQFSNSRSEMNVSTLELGDSALYLCASSEADFYNEQFFGPGTRLTVL.